This T cell receptor (beta chain) originates from a study of blood T cell repertoires in COVID-19. For the study at large: PBMCs, B-cell-depleted T cells, or T cells were the source of the cDNA or gDNA that made up the material.

The CDR3 covers 14 residues. The junction had 11 bases not matched to a gene; V was cut back by 5 bases and J by 7 bases. The V gene's germline CDR1 is LNHDA and CDR2 SQIVND (reference sequence). Original handling: Reference gene primer amplification yielded estimated nucleated cell counts. Assay used: immunoSEQ multiplex PCR; TCRdb lists only in-frame clones, some missing. D and trimming come from the DNA, and the V and J calls and clone size come from that table. The table has about 29,000 clones, roughly nine tenths seen once. Material for sequencing was peripheral blood. This clonotype originated in a man aged 80 or over with acute or convalescent COVID-19. V is TRBV19 and J is TRBJ2-7, with 7 positions matching TRBD1. The CDR3 here is CASSPRQGVWEQYF. The CDR3 nucleotides read TGTGCCAGTAGTCCCCGACAGGGCGTTTGGGAGCAGTACTTC. Using reference TRBV19 and TRBJ2-7 for the parts outside the CDR3, the full variable domain is DGGITQSPKYLFRKEGQNVTLSCEQNLNHDAMYWYRQDPGQGLRLIYYSQIVNDFQKGDIAEGYSVSREKKESFPLTVTSAQKNPTAFYLCASSPRQGVWEQYFGPGTRLTVT.